The T cell receptor beta chain described here comes from a study of OX40 agonist ivuxolimab in advanced cancers. TCRdb's table, derived via immunoSEQ multiplex PCR, lists solely in-frame clones and lacks some. Seen here are fewer than 70,000 clones, 70% to 85% observed once, and the top ten hold around 1.5%. The CDR3 length is 19 residues. The V gene lost 3 bases and the J gene lost 4 bases, with 25 bases spanning the gap. Germline V gives CDR1 MDHEN, CDR2 SYDVKM. The sequence came from an adult with an advanced solid tumor such as melanoma, head and neck, liver or kidney cancer. The sample was CD4+ or CD8+ T cells sorted from blood, taken in a trial of the OX40 agonist ivuxolimab. The rearrangement links TRBV28 to TRBJ1-5, with D hard to call. In nucleotides, the CDR3 is TGTGCCAGCAGTTTCGGGTGGGTCAGGTCAAGTCGTCTGAATCAGCCCCAGCATTTT. This sequence encodes CASSFGWVRSSRLNQPQHF.